Listed below are T cell receptor beta chains from one sample, sequenced in a study of shared clonotypes between healthy human individuals. The method was immunoSEQ multiplex PCR; TCRdb's version includes in-frame clones alone and lacks a portion of them. The sample yields under 2,000,000 clones, about 94% seen once. What was sequenced was naive CD8+ T cells sorted from blood. The receptors originated from a man between 18 and 35 years old in good health. The CDR3 runs from the conserved cysteine through the conserved F or W. Each record gives: D gene, V gene, J gene, clone size, CDR3 DNA, CDR3 protein. The D gene is left open where the match is weak. The listing skips clone size in some rows; elsewhere it reads once, few, many or a size class.

.,TRBV4-1,TRBJ2-1,.,TGCGCCAGCAGCACCCTCCGGGGGCAGTTCTTC,CASSTLRGQFF
.,TRBV28,TRBJ1-5,.,TGTGCCAGCGGGGAGCTCGGTAGCAATCAGCCCCAGCATTTT,CASGELGSNQPQHF
.,TRBV25-1,TRBJ2-1,.,TGTGCCAGCAGTGACCCCTACAATGAGCAGTTCTTC,CASSDPYNEQFF
.,TRBV2,TRBJ1-3,.,TGTGCCAGCATTGAGATGATAGATTTCTCTGGAAACACCATATATTTT,CASIEMIDFSGNTIYF
.,TRBV6-5,TRBJ2-3,once,TGTGCCAGCGGGACTACAGATACGCAGTATTTT,CASGTTDTQYF
TRBD1,TRBV6-1,TRBJ1-2,.,TGTGCCAGCAGTGAATGGACAGGGGAGATAATTAAGGGCTACACCTTC,CASSEWTGEIIKGYTF
.,TRBV28,TRBJ1-4,.,TGTGCCAGCAGTTTACCGGTGGAAGGCACTAATGAAAAACTGTTTTTT,CASSLPVEGTNEKLFF
TRBD2,TRBV11-3,TRBJ2-3,.,TGTGCCAGCAGCTCGGGGACGGGACTAGCGGGAGTCTCAGATACGCAGTATTTT,CASSSGTGLAGVSDTQYF
.,TRBV7-9,TRBJ2-2,.,TGTGCCAGCAGCTTAGCGGGACGGTGGACCGGGGAGCTGTTTTTT,CASSLAGRWTGELFF
TRBD1,TRBV30,TRBJ2-2,.,TGTGCCTGGAGAAGAACAGGGGCCGGCGCCGGGGAGCTGTTTTTT,CAWRRTGAGAGELFF
.,TRBV9,TRBJ2-7,once,TGTGCCAGCAGCGTAGTGGCGGACTCCTACGAGCAGTACTTC,CASSVVADSYEQYF
.,TRBV25-1,TRBJ2-1,.,TGTGCCAGCAGTGAACTTTTCTTGGGAGGCCGTACGTACAATGAGCAGTTCTTC,CASSELFLGGRTYNEQFF
TRBD2,TRBV2,TRBJ2-1,.,TGTGCCAGCATCGGGGGGGACTATTACAATGAGCAGTTCTTC,CASIGGDYYNEQFF
.,TRBV6-5,TRBJ2-2,.,TGTGCCAGCAGTTACGAGGGGGGTGGAACCGGGGAGCTGTTTTTT,CASSYEGGGTGELFF
.,TRBV11-2,TRBJ2-5,.,TGTGCCAGCAGCTTGTCAGGGGGGATCGAGGAGACCCAGTACTTC,CASSLSGGIEETQYF
.,TRBV18,TRBJ2-2,once,TGTGCCAGCTCACCGGACGGATGGACCGGGGAGCTGTTTTTT,CASSPDGWTGELFF
.,TRBV9,TRBJ2-3,.,TGTGCCAGCAGCACCCCCCACGCAGGGATGCCCACAGATACGCAGTATTTT,CASSTPHAGMPTDTQYF
TRBD1,TRBV6-5,TRBJ1-2,.,TGTGCCAGCAGTACAGGGGGCGCGAGCTATGGCTACACCTTC,CASSTGGASYGYTF
TRBD1,TRBV5-4,TRBJ1-4,once,TGTGCCAGCAGCCTGACAGGGCCAAATGAAAAACTGTTTTTT,CASSLTGPNEKLFF
.,TRBV9,TRBJ2-1,.,TGTGCCAGCAGCGAGTGGGCGGATCAATCCTACAATGAGCAGTTCTTC,CASSEWADQSYNEQFF
TRBD1,TRBV27,TRBJ1-1,few,TGTGCCAGCAGTTCGGGACAGGGGAACACTGAAGCTTTCTTT,CASSSGQGNTEAFF
.,TRBV27,TRBJ2-7,once,TGTGCCAGCAGTTTCATAGGAGCTTACGAGCAGTACTTC,CASSFIGAYEQYF
.,TRBV2,TRBJ1-1,.,TGTGCCAGCAGTTTCCGGGCCCTAACCATGAACACTGAAGCTTTCTTT,CASSFRALTMNTEAFF
.,TRBV15,TRBJ2-7,.,TGTGCCACCAGCAGCGGGACTGATTCCTACGAGCAGTACTTC,CATSSGTDSYEQYF
TRBD1,TRBV10-3,TRBJ1-1,.,TGTGCCATCAATCAGGGGGCGAACACTGAAGCTTTCTTT,CAINQGANTEAFF
TRBD1,TRBV6-5,TRBJ1-2,.,TGTGCCAGCAGTTCCGGACAGGTGGCCTTC,CASSSGQVAF
.,TRBV6-5,TRBJ2-3,.,TGTGCCAGCAGTTATTTAGCGGAGAGGCCAGATACGCAGTATTTT,CASSYLAERPDTQYF
.,TRBV4-1,TRBJ1-2,.,TGCGCCAGCAGGCAGGGGCCTAACTATGGCTACACCTTC,CASRQGPNYGYTF
TRBD2,TRBV6-6,TRBJ2-1,.,TGTGCCAGCAGTCTCACACTAGCGGGGGGTTACAATGAGCAGTTCTTC,CASSLTLAGGYNEQFF
.,TRBV19,TRBJ1-1,.,TGTGCCAGTAGTACAGGGAACACTGAAGCTTTCTTT,CASSTGNTEAFF
TRBD1,TRBV27,TRBJ2-7,.,TGTGCCAGCAGTGAAGCCGGGACAGATCTCTACGAGCAGTACTTC,CASSEAGTDLYEQYF
.,TRBV21-1,TRBJ2-4,few,TGTGCCAGCAGCAAAGAGGAAGGGTGGCTAAACATTCAGTACTTC,CASSKEEGWLNIQYF
.,TRBV28,TRBJ2-6,.,TGTGCCAGCGCAGGGGCAGCGGGGGCCAACGTCCTGACTTTC,CASAGAAGANVLTF
TRBD1,TRBV2,TRBJ1-5,.,TGTGCCAGCAGTGATGGACAGGGCAATCAGCCCCAGCATTTT,CASSDGQGNQPQHF
.,TRBV19,TRBJ2-2,few,TGTGCCAGATGGGGAAGCGCGAACACCGGGGAGCTGTTTTTT,CARWGSANTGELFF
TRBD1,TRBV5-4,TRBJ1-3,.,TGTGCCAGCAGCTTTCAGGGGGCGGCTGGAAACACCATATATTTT,CASSFQGAAGNTIYF
.,TRBV7-8,TRBJ2-5,once,TGTGCCAGCAGCTTAGAAAGACAGGAGGTTGTGCAAGAGACCCAGTACTTC,CASSLERQEVVQETQYF
.,TRBV4-1,TRBJ2-6,.,TGCGCCAGCAGCCAACAATATGGGGCCAACGTCCTGACTTTC,CASSQQYGANVLTF
TRBD2,TRBV6-1,TRBJ2-1,.,TGTGCCAGCAGTGATAGACTAGCGGGATTTAGGGGCAATGAGCAGTTCTTC,CASSDRLAGFRGNEQFF
.,TRBV10-2,TRBJ2-2,.,TGCGCCAGTGAGGGGGGCCCCGGGGAGCTGTTTTTT,CASEGGPGELFF
TRBD1,TRBV30,TRBJ1-6,.,TGTGCCTGGTCGACAGGGGATAATTCACCCCTCCACTTT,CAWSTGDNSPLHF
.,TRBV11-2,TRBJ2-7,.,TGTGCCAGCAGCTTAGATAGGTCAGAGCTCTCCTACGAGCAGTACTTC,CASSLDRSELSYEQYF
.,TRBV28,TRBJ1-6,.,TGTGCCAGCAGTTTGGGCAGGGGCTACGGCTCCTATAATTCACCCCTCCACTTT,CASSLGRGYGSYNSPLHF
.,TRBV4-1,TRBJ2-7,once,TGCGCCAGCAGCCAATTTGCCTCCTACGAGCAGTACTTC,CASSQFASYEQYF
TRBD1,TRBV2,TRBJ1-6,few,TGTGCCAGCAGTTCACGGGACAGGGGTGGTAATTCACCCCTCCACTTT,CASSSRDRGGNSPLHF
.,TRBV2,TRBJ1-2,.,TGTGCCAGCAGTGAAAGTCTGACAGCTGCTAACTATGGCTACACCTTC,CASSESLTAANYGYTF
.,TRBV6-6,TRBJ2-7,once,TGTGCCAGCAGCCAGAACTACGAGCAGTACTTC,CASSQNYEQYF
TRBD2,TRBV10-1,TRBJ2-1,.,TGCGCCAGCAGTGAGGCTAGCGGATACAATGAGCAGTTCTTC,CASSEASGYNEQFF
.,TRBV7-9,TRBJ1-2,.,TGTGCCAGCAGCCCAGTCGGGGGTAACTATGGCTACACCTTC,CASSPVGGNYGYTF
TRBD1,TRBV27,TRBJ1-2,.,TGTGCCAGCAGTCCCTCGACAGGGTTTGGCTACACCTTC,CASSPSTGFGYTF
.,TRBV27,TRBJ2-7,.,TGTGCCAGCAGCCCCGCCTCCCACGAGCAGTACTTC,CASSPASHEQYF
.,TRBV27,TRBJ2-7,.,TGTGCCAGCAGTTCCAGGAGGGGCTACGAGCAGTACTTC,CASSSRRGYEQYF
TRBD2,TRBV7-9,TRBJ2-1,.,TGTGCCAGCAGCTTAGCGGGACTAGCGGTCTCTAATGAGCAGTTCTTC,CASSLAGLAVSNEQFF
TRBD1,TRBV7-8,TRBJ2-2,.,TGTGCCAGCAGCTTCAGGGGGCACGACACCGGGGAGCTGTTTTTT,CASSFRGHDTGELFF
TRBD1,TRBV27,TRBJ2-1,.,TGTGCCAGCAGTTCCCGACGGACAGGGCCATACAATGAGCAGTTCTTC,CASSSRRTGPYNEQFF
TRBD1,TRBV7-6,TRBJ1-5,.,TGTGCCAGCAGCTTAGAGACAGGGAGTAATCAGCCCCAGCATTTT,CASSLETGSNQPQHF
TRBD1,TRBV7-9,TRBJ2-7,.,TGTGCCAGCAGCCACAGGGGCCCCTACGAGCAGTACTTC,CASSHRGPYEQYF